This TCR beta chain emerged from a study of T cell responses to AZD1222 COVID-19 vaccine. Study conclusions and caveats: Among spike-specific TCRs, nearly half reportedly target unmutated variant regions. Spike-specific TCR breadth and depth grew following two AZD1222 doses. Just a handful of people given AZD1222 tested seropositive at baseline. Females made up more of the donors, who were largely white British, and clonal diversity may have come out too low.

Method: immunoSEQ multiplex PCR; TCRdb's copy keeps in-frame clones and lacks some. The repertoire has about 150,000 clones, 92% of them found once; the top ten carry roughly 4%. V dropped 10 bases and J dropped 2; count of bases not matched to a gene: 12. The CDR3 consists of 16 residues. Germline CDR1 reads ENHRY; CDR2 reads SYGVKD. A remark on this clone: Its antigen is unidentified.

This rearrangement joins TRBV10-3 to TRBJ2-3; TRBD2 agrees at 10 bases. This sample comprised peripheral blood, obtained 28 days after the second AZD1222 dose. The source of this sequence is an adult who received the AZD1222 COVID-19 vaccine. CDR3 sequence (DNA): TGTGCCACTACAGAATCTAGCGGGGGCCTCACAGATACGCAGTATTTT. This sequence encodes CATTESSGGLTDTQYF.